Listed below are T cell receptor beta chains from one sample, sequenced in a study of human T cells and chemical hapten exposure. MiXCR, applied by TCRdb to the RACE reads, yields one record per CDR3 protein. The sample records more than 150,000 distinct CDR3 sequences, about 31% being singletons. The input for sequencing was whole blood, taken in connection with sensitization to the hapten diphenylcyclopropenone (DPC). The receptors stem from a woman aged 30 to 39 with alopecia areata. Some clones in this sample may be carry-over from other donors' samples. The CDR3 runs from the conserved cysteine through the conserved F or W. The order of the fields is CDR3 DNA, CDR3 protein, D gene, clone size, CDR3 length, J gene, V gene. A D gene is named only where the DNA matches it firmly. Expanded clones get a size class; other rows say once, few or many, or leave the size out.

CDR3 DNA: TGTGCCAGCAGCCCGGGACACAGGGAGGGGAGCAATCAGCCCCAGCATTTT
CDR3 protein: CASSPGHREGSNQPQHF
D gene: NA
clone size: NA
CDR3 length: 17
J gene: TRBJ1-5
V gene: TRBV21-1

CDR3 DNA: TGTGCCAGCAGTGAACCATTCACAGGGGTGGTTGAAGCTTTCTTT
CDR3 protein: CASSEPFTGVVEAFF
D gene: TRBD1
clone size: NA
CDR3 length: 15
J gene: TRBJ1-1
V gene: TRBV6-1

CDR3 DNA: TGTGCCAGCAGCTCTACAGGGAGGGAAAAACTGTTTTTT
CDR3 protein: CASSSTGREKLFF
D gene: NA
clone size: NA
CDR3 length: 13
J gene: TRBJ1-4
V gene: TRBV7-8

CDR3 DNA: TGTGCCAGCTCAGGACAGGGGTACACTGAAGCTTTCTTT
CDR3 protein: CASSGQGYTEAFF
D gene: TRBD1
clone size: NA
CDR3 length: 13
J gene: TRBJ1-1
V gene: TRBV18

CDR3 DNA: TGTGCCAGCACTAGCGGGAGCTACGAGCAGTACTTC
CDR3 protein: CASTSGSYEQYF
D gene: TRBD2
clone size: NA
CDR3 length: 12
J gene: TRBJ2-7
V gene: TRBV28

CDR3 DNA: TGCGCCAGCAGCTTGGGAGCATCCGGGACTAGCGGCACAGATACGCAGTATTTT
CDR3 protein: CASSLGASGTSGTDTQYF
D gene: TRBD2
clone size: NA
CDR3 length: 18
J gene: TRBJ2-3
V gene: TRBV5-1

CDR3 DNA: TGTGCCAGCAGCTTAGTGGAGTGGAGCACAGATACGCAGTATTTT
CDR3 protein: CASSLVEWSTDTQYF
D gene: NA
clone size: NA
CDR3 length: 15
J gene: TRBJ2-3
V gene: TRBV7-2

CDR3 DNA: TGTGCCAGCAGCCCAGGGACTAGGATTGACAATGAGCAGTTCTTC
CDR3 protein: CASSPGTRIDNEQFF
D gene: TRBD2
clone size: NA
CDR3 length: 15
J gene: TRBJ2-1
V gene: TRBV9

CDR3 DNA: TGTGCCAGCTCACCGGGCGCAGGTCGTGGAAACACCATATATTTT
CDR3 protein: CASSPGAGRGNTIYF
D gene: NA
clone size: NA
CDR3 length: 15
J gene: TRBJ1-3
V gene: TRBV18

CDR3 DNA: TGTGCCAGCAGTTTACTAGCGGGAGGGCCCGATACGCAGTATTTT
CDR3 protein: CASSLLAGGPDTQYF
D gene: TRBD2
clone size: once
CDR3 length: 15
J gene: TRBJ2-3
V gene: TRBV2

CDR3 DNA: TGTGCCAGCAGGCGGACAGTAAGCTCTGGAAACACCATATATTTT
CDR3 protein: CASRRTVSSGNTIYF
D gene: NA
clone size: once
CDR3 length: 15
J gene: TRBJ1-3
V gene: TRBV6-6

CDR3 DNA: TGTGCCAGCAGCGTAAGGTTGAACACTGAAGCTTTCTTT
CDR3 protein: CASSVRLNTEAFF
D gene: NA
clone size: NA
CDR3 length: 13
J gene: TRBJ1-1
V gene: TRBV11-2

CDR3 DNA: TGTGCCAGCAGCCAAGGGAAGGCCTCCACCAATTCACCCCTCCACTTT
CDR3 protein: CASSQGKASTNSPLHF
D gene: NA
clone size: few
CDR3 length: 16
J gene: TRBJ1-6
V gene: TRBV14

CDR3 DNA: TGTGCCAGCAGTAGAATACAGGGGGCTGGAGAGACCCAGTACTTC
CDR3 protein: CASSRIQGAGETQYF
D gene: TRBD1
clone size: many
CDR3 length: 15
J gene: TRBJ2-5
V gene: TRBV5-4

CDR3 DNA: TGCAGCGTTTCACTCCGGCTAGCGGGAAGATGGTACGAGCAGTACTTC
CDR3 protein: CSVSLRLAGRWYEQYF
D gene: TRBD2
clone size: few
CDR3 length: 16
J gene: TRBJ2-7
V gene: TRBV29-1

CDR3 DNA: TGTGCCAGCACGCCTCGTGGGTACCAAACAGATACGCAGTATTTT
CDR3 protein: CASTPRGYQTDTQYF
D gene: NA
clone size: NA
CDR3 length: 15
J gene: TRBJ2-3
V gene: TRBV12-3/TRBV12-4

CDR3 DNA: TGTGCCAGCTCACCATCGGAGGGCACAGATACGCAGTATTTT
CDR3 protein: CASSPSEGTDTQYF
D gene: NA
clone size: once
CDR3 length: 14
J gene: TRBJ2-3
V gene: TRBV18

CDR3 DNA: TGCAGCGTTGAAACTAACTATGGCTACACCTTC
CDR3 protein: CSVETNYGYTF
D gene: NA
clone size: few
CDR3 length: 11
J gene: TRBJ1-2
V gene: TRBV29-1

CDR3 DNA: TGTGCCAGCAGGGCCAGACAGAATCAAGAGACCCAGTACTTC
CDR3 protein: CASRARQNQETQYF
D gene: NA
clone size: few
CDR3 length: 14
J gene: TRBJ2-5
V gene: TRBV2

CDR3 DNA: TGTGCCAGCAGTCGGTACGGGACTAGCGGGAGCTACGAGCAGTACTTC
CDR3 protein: CASSRYGTSGSYEQYF
D gene: TRBD2
clone size: NA
CDR3 length: 16
J gene: TRBJ2-7
V gene: TRBV6-2/TRBV6-3

CDR3 DNA: TGTGCCAGCAGCGTCGGCGCCTGGGACAGGGAAACTGAAGCTTTCTTT
CDR3 protein: CASSVGAWDRETEAFF
D gene: TRBD1
clone size: NA
CDR3 length: 16
J gene: TRBJ1-1
V gene: TRBV9

CDR3 DNA: TGTGCCAGCAGCTACCCCCCCGGGACAGGGAAACCCGGGGAGCTGTTTTTT
CDR3 protein: CASSYPPGTGKPGELFF
D gene: TRBD1
clone size: few
CDR3 length: 17
J gene: TRBJ2-2
V gene: TRBV7-2

CDR3 DNA: TGTGCCAGCAGCCCTATTGAGGACAGTCGCAATCAGCCCCAGCATTTT
CDR3 protein: CASSPIEDSRNQPQHF
D gene: NA
clone size: NA
CDR3 length: 16
J gene: TRBJ1-5
V gene: TRBV28

CDR3 DNA: TGTGCCAGCAGCACCGGGACAAAATCCTACGAGCAGTACTTC
CDR3 protein: CASSTGTKSYEQYF
D gene: NA
clone size: NA
CDR3 length: 14
J gene: TRBJ2-7
V gene: TRBV7-2

CDR3 DNA: TGTGCCAGCAGCTTGCAGGGGGCCGGCACAGATACGCAGTATTTT
CDR3 protein: CASSLQGAGTDTQYF
D gene: TRBD1
clone size: NA
CDR3 length: 15
J gene: TRBJ2-3
V gene: TRBV7-2

CDR3 DNA: TGCAGTGCTGGGCTAGGACCCGGGGAGCTGTTTTTT
CDR3 protein: CSAGLGPGELFF
D gene: NA
clone size: NA
CDR3 length: 12
J gene: TRBJ2-2
V gene: TRBV20-1

CDR3 DNA: TGTGCCAGCAGCTGGGACCCTGGGGCCATGAACACTGAAGCTTTCTTT
CDR3 protein: CASSWDPGAMNTEAFF
D gene: NA
clone size: NA
CDR3 length: 16
J gene: TRBJ1-1
V gene: TRBV2

CDR3 DNA: TGCGCCAGCAGCTTGGATGGTGGCGCAGGGACCAACTATGGCTACACCTTC
CDR3 protein: CASSLDGGAGTNYGYTF
D gene: NA
clone size: NA
CDR3 length: 17
J gene: TRBJ1-2
V gene: TRBV5-1

CDR3 DNA: TGTGCCAGCAGCTTCTGGACAGGGCAAGGCTACACCTTC
CDR3 protein: CASSFWTGQGYTF
D gene: TRBD1
clone size: NA
CDR3 length: 13
J gene: TRBJ1-2
V gene: TRBV11-1

CDR3 DNA: TGTGCCACCAGTGACCCGACAGTCAATGAGCAGTTCTTC
CDR3 protein: CATSDPTVNEQFF
D gene: NA
clone size: NA
CDR3 length: 13
J gene: TRBJ2-1
V gene: TRBV24-1

CDR3 DNA: TGCGCCAGCAGCTTGGATGGACCGCCGAACACTGAAGCTTTCTTT
CDR3 protein: CASSLDGPPNTEAFF
D gene: NA
clone size: NA
CDR3 length: 15
J gene: TRBJ1-1
V gene: TRBV5-1

CDR3 DNA: TGTGCCAGCAGCCCTCACCCGGGGATTCGAACCGGGGAGCTGTTTTTT
CDR3 protein: CASSPHPGIRTGELFF
D gene: NA
clone size: few
CDR3 length: 16
J gene: TRBJ2-2
V gene: TRBV9

CDR3 DNA: TGTGCCAGCAGCCCCGGACAGGGCACTAATGAAAAACTGTTTTTT
CDR3 protein: CASSPGQGTNEKLFF
D gene: TRBD1
clone size: few
CDR3 length: 15
J gene: TRBJ1-4
V gene: TRBV7-3

CDR3 DNA: TGTGCCAGCAGCGTAGAGGAGTGGGGGGGCCCCTACAATGAGCAGTTCTTC
CDR3 protein: CASSVEEWGGPYNEQFF
D gene: NA
clone size: NA
CDR3 length: 17
J gene: TRBJ2-1
V gene: TRBV9

CDR3 DNA: TGCGCCAGCAGCCAGGACAGGGGGCTCGCCGGGGAGCTGTTTTTT
CDR3 protein: CASSQDRGLAGELFF
D gene: TRBD1
clone size: NA
CDR3 length: 15
J gene: TRBJ2-2
V gene: TRBV4-3

CDR3 DNA: TGTGCCAGCAGTGCTCCCGACAGGGTGGAGTTCTTC
CDR3 protein: CASSAPDRVEFF
D gene: TRBD1
clone size: once
CDR3 length: 12
J gene: TRBJ2-1
V gene: TRBV6-1